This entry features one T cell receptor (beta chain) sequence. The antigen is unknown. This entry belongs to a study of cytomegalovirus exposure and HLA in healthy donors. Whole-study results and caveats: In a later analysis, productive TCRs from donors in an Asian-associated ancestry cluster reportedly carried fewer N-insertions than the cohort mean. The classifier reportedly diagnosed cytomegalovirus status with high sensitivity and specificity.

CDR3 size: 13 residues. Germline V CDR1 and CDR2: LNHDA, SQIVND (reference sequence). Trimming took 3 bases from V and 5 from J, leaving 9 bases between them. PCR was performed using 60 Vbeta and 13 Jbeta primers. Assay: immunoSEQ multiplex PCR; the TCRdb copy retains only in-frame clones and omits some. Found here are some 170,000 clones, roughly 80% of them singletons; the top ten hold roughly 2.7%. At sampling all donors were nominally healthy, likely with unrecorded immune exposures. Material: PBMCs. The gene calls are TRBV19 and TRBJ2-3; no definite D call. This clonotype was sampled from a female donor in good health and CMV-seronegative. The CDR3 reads CASSMASRDTQYF. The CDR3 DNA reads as TGTGCCAGTAGTATGGCTAGTCGAGATACGCAGTATTTT.